Below are 31 T cell receptor beta chains sequenced from a single sample in a study of STAT5B mutations in CD4+ large granular lymphocyte leukemia. Libraries were prepared by immunoSEQ multiplex PCR; TCRdb keeps only in-frame clonotypes and omits some of them. Of 25,000 to 35,000 clones listed, 65% to 80% are singletons. Sequencing was performed on CD4+ T cells from blood buffy coats. Receptors were obtained from a human donor in good health.

This chain links TRBV7-9 with TRBJ1-2; D is perhaps TRBD1 (6 bases). This CDR3 is 16 amino acids long. V shed 0 bases and J shed 0 bases, with 11 bases lying between them. CDR1 and CDR2 (germline): SEHNR, FQNEAQ (reference sequence). The CDR3 here is CASSLARTASNYGYTF. In DNA form, the CDR3 reads TGTGCCAGCAGCTTAGCGCGGACAGCTTCTAACTATGGCTACACCTTC. Together with reference TRBV7-9 and TRBJ1-2, the CDR3 gives the full variable domain: DTGVSQNPRHKITKRGQNVTFRCDPISEHNRLYWYRQTLGQGPEFLTYFQNEAQLEKSRLLSDRFSAERPKGSFSTLEIQRTEQGDSAMYLCASSLARTASNYGYTFGSGTRLTVV.

This chain uses TRBV12-5 with TRBJ2-5; 7 bases map to TRBD2. Germline loops: CDR1 LGHNT, CDR2 FRNRAP. CDR3 length equals 15 residues. The V segment lost 1 base and the J segment 4 bases; nucleotides outside the gene matches: 6. This CDR3 is CASGLAGGLVETQYF. The CDR3 DNA follows: TGTGCTAGTGGTTTGGCGGGGGGTCTCGTAGAGACCCAGTACTTC.

This sequence joins TRBV6-1 and TRBJ2-7; TRBD1 agrees at 10 bases. The germline V gene encodes CDR1 MNHNS and CDR2 SASEGT. The CDR3 runs to 15 residues. V lost 3 bases and J lost 0; bases outside the gene matches: 2. This chain's CDR3 is CASSEGQGSSYEQYF. The CDR3 bases are TGTGCCAGCAGTGAGGGACAGGGGTCCTCCTACGAGCAGTACTTC.

This sequence joins TRBV19 and TRBJ1-1; TRBD1 matches at 9 bases. Germline lookup yields CDR1 LNHDA and CDR2 SQIVND (reference sequence). The ends lost 2 bases at V and 5 bases at J; junction bases unmatched: 3. The CDR3 is 14 amino acids. DNA for the CDR3: TGTGCCAGTAGTATATTGGGACAGGGAACTGAAGCTTTCTTT. It translates to CASSILGQGTEAFF.

The chain uses TRBV5-5 and TRBJ1-1; D not certain. The ends were cut back, 0 bases at V and 0 bases at J, with 9 bases in the middle. Germline V lookup: CDR1 SGHKS, CDR2 YYEKEE (reference sequence). The CDR3 covers 15 residues. The CDR3 coding sequence is TGTGCCAGCAGCTTGGCGGTCGGAGTGAACACTGAAGCTTTCTTT. Translation: CASSLAVGVNTEAFF.

The chain combines TRBV5-1 with TRBJ1-1; 10 positions match TRBD1. The CDR3 sequence is 16 residues long. The V segment lost 4 bases and the J segment 1 base; nucleotides outside the gene matches: 7. CDR1 and CDR2 (germline): SGHRS, YFSETQ. The CDR3 coding sequence is TGCGCCAGCAGCCCAAGACAGGGGGCGGGGAACACTGAAGCTTTCTTT. This codes for CASSPRQGAGNTEAFF.

In this sample, this clone turned up once. V and J are TRBV14 and TRBJ1-2; a possible D gene is TRBD1 (5 bases). V lost 6 bases and J 1 base, leaving 15 bases between the germline ends. Germline CDR1 reads SGHDN; CDR2 reads FVKESK. The CDR3 extends over 15 amino acids. The CDR3 loop reads CASRPTGVLNYGYTF. For the CDR3, the DNA is TGTGCCAGCAGACCCACAGGAGTCCTTAACTATGGCTACACCTTC.

This clone showed up just a few times. The chain links TRBV7-9 to TRBJ2-1, with 10 bases identical to TRBD2. The CDR3 length is 15 residues. The V and J ends lost 7 bases and 2 bases, in that order; junction bases with no gene match: 5. Looked up from germline, CDR1 is SEHNR and CDR2 is FQNEAQ (reference sequence). The CDR3 region is CASKRSGGAYNEQFF. In DNA form, the CDR3 reads TGTGCCAGCAAGAGGAGCGGGGGGGCCTACAATGAGCAGTTCTTC.

The J gene is TRBJ1-4, the V gene TRBV19; no reliable D call. Trimming took 3 bases from V and 2 from J, leaving 13 bases between them. The CDR3 contains 16 residues. Germline CDR1 is LNHDA and CDR2 is SQIVND (reference sequence). This chain's CDR3 is CASSISQPGTNEKLFF. In DNA, the CDR3 is TGTGCCAGTAGTATTTCGCAGCCCGGGACTAATGAAAAACTGTTTTTT.

This clone occurred once. The chain couples TRBV20-1 to TRBJ1-1, with TRBD1 as a possible D gene (5 bases). The V gene's germline CDR1 is DFQATT and CDR2 SNEGSKA (reference sequence). Trimming removed 7 bases at V and 6 bases at J, with 9 bases between. The CDR3 consists of 10 residues. In DNA form, the CDR3 reads TGCAGTGTTCTGGGGGCTGAAGCTTTCTTT. Protein product: CSVLGAEAFF.

In this sample, this clone turned up once. The V call is TRBV5-1, the J call TRBJ2-3, with D tentatively TRBD1 (5 bases). Trimming took 0 bases from V and 0 from J, leaving 11 bases between them. This CDR3 is 16 amino acids long. Germline CDR1 SGHRS, CDR2 YFSETQ. The CDR3 reads CASSLVLGQSTDTQYF. The CDR3 DNA follows: TGCGCCAGCAGCTTGGTTTTGGGGCAAAGCACAGATACGCAGTATTTT. The variable domain in full, with the rest retrieved from reference TRBV5-1 and TRBJ2-3, is KAGVTQTPRYLIKTRGQQVTLSCSPISGHRSVSWYQQTPGQGLQFLFEYFSETQRNKGNFPGRFSGRQFSNSRSEMNVSTLELGDSALYLCASSLVLGQSTDTQYFGPGTRLTVL.

This chain joins TRBV6-6 and TRBJ2-2, with D possibly called TRBD1 or TRBD2 (6 bases each). Germline-derived CDR1 and CDR2 are MNHNY and SVGAGI (reference sequence). V lost 1 base and J lost 5, with 11 bases in between. This CDR3 is 15 amino acids long. CDR3 DNA: TGTGCCAGCAGTTACTTGGGGGGCCAGACCGGGGAGCTGTTTTTT. It yields the protein CASSYLGGQTGELFF.

This rearrangement joins TRBV11-3 to TRBJ2-5; a weak D match, TRBD1 (6 bases). CDR1 and CDR2 from the germline V gene are SGHNT and YENEEA. The CDR3 runs 13 residues. The ends were cut back, 3 bases at V and 5 bases at J, with 10 bases in the middle. The DNA for the CDR3 is TGTGCCAGCAGCTTTAACCAGGGGGAGACCCAGTACTTC. Translation: CASSFNQGETQYF.

V usage is TRBV5-4 and J usage is TRBJ2-5, with TRBD1 matching over 7 bases. Germline V gene data show CDR1 as SGHNT and CDR2 as YYREEE (reference sequence). This CDR3 contains 15 residues. Losses at the gene ends were 0 bases for V and 2 bases for J; bases not matched to a gene: 4. CDR3 protein: CASSLEPQGQETQYF. In DNA form, the CDR3 reads TGTGCCAGCAGCTTGGAGCCACAGGGGCAAGAGACCCAGTACTTC.

V usage is TRBV7-8 and J usage is TRBJ2-1; TRBD2 might be the D (5 bases). The CDR3 runs to 15 residues. The germline gives CDR1 SGHVS, CDR2 FQNEAQ. V lost 4 bases to trimming and J lost 0 bases, with 10 bases between them. The DNA for the CDR3 is TGTGCCAGCAGCTCCCCGGGGAGCTCCTACAATGAGCAGTTCTTC. Amino acids: CASSSPGSSYNEQFF. Full variable domain (outside the CDR3, taken from reference TRBV7-8 and TRBJ2-1): GAGVSQSPRYKVAKRGQDVALRCDPISGHVSLFWYQQALGQGPEFLTYFQNEAQLDKSGLPSDRFFAERPEGSVSTLKIQRTQQEDSAVYLCASSSPGSSYNEQFFGPGTRLTVL.

The chain combines TRBV6-6 with TRBJ1-3; D is possibly TRBD1 (6 bases). The CDR3 runs 14 residues. Germline V CDR1 and CDR2: MNHNY, SVGAGI (reference sequence). Trimming took 4 bases from V and 4 from J, leaving 11 bases between them. The CDR3 DNA follows: TGTGCCAGCAGTTCGAACAGGGAGGGAAACACCATATATTTT. This translates into CASSSNREGNTIYF.

This rearrangement joins TRBV6-5 to TRBJ2-4; D could derive from TRBD1 or TRBD2 (5 bases each). Germline V gene lookup returns CDR1 MNHEY and CDR2 SVGAGI. The CDR3 loop spans 14 amino acids. V shed 3 bases and J shed 8 bases, with 14 bases lying between them. In nucleotides, the CDR3 is TGTGCCAGCAGTTATGGACAAGGAGGTGACATTCAGTACTTC. Residues: CASSYGQGGDIQYF.

This clone has a handful of counts. The V gene is TRBV4-3, the J gene TRBJ2-3, with D perhaps TRBD1 (6 bases). CDR1 LGHNA and CDR2 YSLEER come from the germline V gene. The ends were cut back, 3 bases at V and 2 bases at J, with 12 bases in the middle. CDR3 length: 15 residues. CDR3 in DNA: TGCGCCAGCAGCCACCGACAGGTCCTCACAGATACGCAGTATTTT. Translated, it gives CASSHRQVLTDTQYF.

Relative to its sample, this clone is medium-sized. This sequence joins TRBV6-5 and TRBJ1-3; the D gene is possibly TRBD1 (5 bases). The germline V and J ends were trimmed by 3 bases and 2 bases, with 8 bases remaining between them. Germline V lookup: CDR1 MNHEY, CDR2 SVGAGI. CDR3 length: 14 amino acids. The CDR3 sequence is CASSYADTGNTIYF. The CDR3 bases are TGTGCCAGCAGTTATGCGGACACTGGAAACACCATATATTTT.

The rearrangement links TRBV9 to TRBJ2-2; D not certain. V was trimmed by 2 bases and J by 6 bases, leaving 17 bases between them. Germline V gives CDR1 SGDLS, CDR2 YYNGEE. There are 16 residues in the CDR3. CDR3 protein: CASSVGQSWFPGELFF. CDR3 bases: TGTGCCAGCAGCGTGGGCCAATCCTGGTTCCCCGGGGAGCTGTTTTTT. The full variable domain, with the rest looked up from reference TRBV9 and TRBJ2-2, is DSGVTQTPKHLITATGQRVTLRCSPRSGDLSVYWYQQSLDQGLQFLIQYYNGEERAKGNILERFSAQQFPDLHSELNLSSLELGDSALYFCASSVGQSWFPGELFFGEGSRLTVL.

The chain is built from TRBV11-2 and TRBJ2-1, with D possibly TRBD1 on 6 matching bases. Between the trimmed V and J ends, which lost 10 bases and 3 bases, there was a span of 16 bases. CDR1 and CDR2 (germline): SGHAT, FQNNGV. This CDR3 is 14 amino acids long. CDR3 amino acids: CATMDSSVYNEQFF. DNA of the CDR3: TGTGCCACTATGGACAGTTCCGTCTACAATGAGCAGTTCTTC.

V usage is TRBV19 and J usage is TRBJ2-7; D might be TRBD2 (6 bases). Germline V gene sequence: CDR1 LNHDA, CDR2 SQIVND (reference sequence). The CDR3 covers 14 residues. Trimming removed 3 bases at V and 2 bases at J, with 11 bases between. The CDR3 DNA is TGTGCCAGTAGTATGGAGGGAGGCCCCTACGAGCAGTACTTC. Amino acid sequence: CASSMEGGPYEQYF.

The chain recombines TRBV6-1 with TRBJ2-7, with 9 bases aligning to TRBD1. CDR3 length: 15 amino acids. Germline-derived CDR1 and CDR2 are MNHNS and SASEGT. After removal of 6 bases from V and 3 bases from J, the junction contained 9 bases not matched to a gene. The CDR3 spells CASRGGTGTNYEQYF. The CDR3 DNA reads TGTGCCAGCAGGGGTGGGACAGGGACGAACTACGAGCAGTACTTC.

The chain is built from TRBV5-8 and TRBJ1-1; D gene unclear. V lost 3 bases to trimming and J lost 10 bases, with 19 bases between them. The CDR3 has 14 amino acids. In germline, CDR1 is SGHTS, CDR2 YDEGEE. In DNA form, the CDR3 reads TGTGCCAGCAGCTCCTGGGTGGAGGGAAACTTAGCTTTCTTT. It encodes CASSSWVEGNLAFF. Full variable domain (remainder filled in from reference TRBV5-8 and TRBJ1-1): EAGVTQSPTHLIKTRGQQATLRCSPISGHTSVYWYQQALGLGLQFLLWYDEGEERNRGNFPPRFSGRQFPNYSSELNVNALELEDSALYLCASSSWVEGNLAFFGQGTRLTVV.

In its sample, this clone was seen a few times. The chain combines TRBV6-5 with TRBJ2-5, with TRBD2 identical over 7 bases. Trimming at V came to 10 bases and at J to 5 bases, leaving 4 bases not matched to a gene. This CDR3 comprises 11 residues. Germline V gene data show CDR1 as MNHEY and CDR2 as SVGAGI. This chain's CDR3 is CATGRGETQYF. In nucleotides, the CDR3 is TGTGCCACAGGGCGGGGGGAGACCCAGTACTTC.

This rearrangement joins TRBV9 to TRBJ2-3, with D possibly being TRBD1 (6 bases). CDR1 is SGDLS and CDR2 is YYNGEE in the germline V gene. Deletions cut 4 bases from V and 3 bases from J, with 21 bases between. The CDR3 totals 17 residues. The CDR3 DNA follows: TGTGCCAGCAGCCAACTTCAGGGGCCTTCGATGACAGATACGCAGTATTTT. This codes for CASSQLQGPSMTDTQYF.

V and J are TRBV5-6 and TRBJ1-2; D is perhaps TRBD1 (5 bases). The CDR3 totals 14 residues. CDR1 and CDR2 (germline): SGHDT, YYEEEE. V shed 0 bases and J shed 8 bases, with 14 bases lying between them. In DNA, the CDR3 is TGTGCCAGCAGCTTGGTGGGGCCTTGGCGGGGCTACACCTTC. It codes for CASSLVGPWRGYTF.

This clone appeared a few times. A read error may account for a junction end that differs from germline. The rearrangement joins TRBV7-7 to TRBJ1-1, with D possibly matching TRBD1 (5 bases). The CDR3 is 13 residues long. CDR1 is SSHAT and CDR2 is FNYEAQ in the germline V gene (reference sequence). CDR3 in DNA: TGTGCTAGCAGCCGTACAGGTCGCACTGAAGCTTTCTTT. This gives the protein CASSRTGRTEAFF.

This clone is medium-sized (0.01 to 0.1%) within its sample. This chain uses TRBV28 with TRBJ1-2, with 9 bases identical to TRBD1. Trimming at V came to 1 base and at J to 5 bases, leaving 8 bases not matched to a gene. CDR3 length: 16 residues. Per the germline V gene, CDR1 is MDHEN and CDR2 is SYDVKM. The chain's CDR3 is CASSLLSGDRVYGYTF. The CDR3 DNA follows: TGTGCCAGCAGTTTATTGTCCGGGGACAGGGTTTATGGCTACACCTTC.

The chain recombines TRBV7-2 with TRBJ2-5; D remains unclear. The CDR3 is 12 residues long. Germline CDR1 and CDR2: SGHTA and FQGNSA. Trimming removed 6 bases at V and 0 bases at J, with 5 bases between. DNA for the CDR3: TGTGCCAGCAGGCTGAACCAAGAGACCCAGTACTTC. It translates to CASRLNQETQYF. Full variable domain (outside the CDR3, taken from reference TRBV7-2 and TRBJ2-5): GAGVSQSPSNKVTEKGKDVELRCDPISGHTALYWYRQSLGQGLEFLIYFQGNSAPDKSGLPSDRFSAERTGGSVSTLTIQRTQQEDSAVYLCASRLNQETQYFGPGTRLLVL.

The V and J genes are TRBV7-2 and TRBJ2-3; 8 bases map to TRBD2. CDR3 length: 17 residues. Trimming at V came to 5 bases and at J to 3 bases, leaving 13 bases not matched to a gene. Looked up from germline, CDR1 is SGHTA and CDR2 is FQGNSA. CDR3 in amino acids: CASSTKTRGGGTDTQYF. CDR3 sequence (DNA): TGTGCCAGCAGCACTAAAACCCGGGGGGGCGGGACAGATACGCAGTATTTT.